The present TCR beta chain was sequenced within a study of T-cell reconstitution after alpha-beta-depleted transplantation in children. This clonotype was observed a handful of times. V was cut by 0 bases and J by 2 bases, with 9 bases left in between. The CDR3 totals 15 residues. In germline, CDR1 is SGHRS, CDR2 YFSETQ. Unique molecular identifiers were incorporated when the TCRbeta library was constructed. TCRdb recomputed calls from the PCR reads with MiXCR, one row per CDR3 protein. The sample lists 250,000 to 350,000 distinct CDR3 sequences; 9.9% were seen once. The TCR comes from a human donor who donated a stem cell graft to a child with SCID. This chain links TRBV5-1 with TRBJ1-5, with D uncertain. The sample here was PBMCs from the stem cell graft donor, taken from the stem cell graft. CDR3 region: CASSLDLDRNQPQHF. DNA for the CDR3: TGCGCCAGCAGCTTGGACTTGGACCGCAATCAGCCCCAGCATTTT.